This entry lists 5 T cell receptor beta chains sequenced from one sample in a study of low-dose radiotherapy and immunotherapy resistance in tumors. Alpha and beta chains were covered, as first-strand cDNA relied on TRAV- and TRBV-specific primers. TCRs were amplified for 15 to 20 PCR cycles with a constant-region primer and V-primer adapter. One entry per CDR3 protein results from TCRdb running MiXCR on the reads. Of 30,000 to 40,000 distinct CDR3 sequences listed, less than 25% are singletons. The time point denotes: after trial treatment. The treatment denotes: LDRT plus nivolumab, ipilimumab, low-dose cyclophosphamide and aspirin (RACIN trial). The material was PBMCs, obtained after low-dose radiotherapy plus immunotherapy. These receptor sequences come from a female donor with ovarian cancer.

Of note for this clonotype: With a far larger clone one base away, a read error is the likely cause. J is TRBJ2-7 and V is TRBV5-5, with 8 positions matching TRBD1. Germline assignment: CDR1 SGHKS and CDR2 YYEKEE (reference sequence). This CDR3 contains 14 residues. CDR3 coding DNA: TGTGCCAGCAGTTTCTCTGGACAGGGCTACAAGCAGTACTTC. Amino acid sequence: CASSFSGQGYKQYF.

This clonotype was observed at least ten times. This sequence joins TRBV5-1 and TRBJ1-1, with 7 bases that match TRBD1. Germline assignment: CDR1 SGHRS and CDR2 YFSETQ. V shed 6 bases, J shed 3 bases, and the junction held 14 bases outside the gene matches. This CDR3 has 16 residues. CDR3 sequence reads: CASTPDRRKWDTEAFF. In DNA form, the CDR3 reads TGCGCCAGCACCCCGGACAGGCGTAAATGGGACACTGAAGCTTTCTTT.

This clonotype was counted many times. The gene calls are TRBV27 and TRBJ2-7, with TRBD1 matching 7 bases. Germline V gene data show CDR1 as MNHEY and CDR2 as SMNVEV (reference sequence). This CDR3 has 14 amino acids. J lost 6 bases, V lost 5 bases, and 10 bases had no gene match. The CDR3, as DNA: TGTGCCAGCAGTCAGGACAGGCCGACGCCCGAGCAGTACTTC. Translating gives CASSQDRPTPEQYF.

This clonotype has ten or more counts. The chain joins TRBV9 to TRBJ2-1; TRBD2 matches 11 bases. Germline CDR1 reads SGDLS; CDR2 reads YYNGEE. This CDR3 region has 15 residues. Unmatched junction bases numbered 2, after V lost 3 bases and J lost 3 bases. The CDR3 coding sequence is TGTGCCAGCAGCGGAGGGACTAGCGGCTACAATGAGCAGTTCTTC. This codes for CASSGGTSGYNEQFF. Full variable domain (outside the CDR3, taken from reference TRBV9 and TRBJ2-1): DSGVTQTPKHLITATGQRVTLRCSPRSGDLSVYWYQQSLDQGLQFLIQYYNGEERAKGNILERFSAQQFPDLHSELNLSSLELGDSALYFCASSGGTSGYNEQFFGPGTRLTVL.

At least ten counts were recorded for this clonotype. The chain combines TRBV20-1 with TRBJ2-4; tentative D call: TRBD1 (7 bases). CDR1 and CDR2 (germline): DFQATT, SNEGSKA (reference sequence). Trimming cost V 6 bases and J 5 bases, with 14 bases left between them. The CDR3 is made up of 13 amino acids. The CDR3 spells CSAFDREENIQYF. CDR3 nucleotide sequence: TGCAGTGCCTTCGACAGGGAGGAAAACATTCAGTACTTC.